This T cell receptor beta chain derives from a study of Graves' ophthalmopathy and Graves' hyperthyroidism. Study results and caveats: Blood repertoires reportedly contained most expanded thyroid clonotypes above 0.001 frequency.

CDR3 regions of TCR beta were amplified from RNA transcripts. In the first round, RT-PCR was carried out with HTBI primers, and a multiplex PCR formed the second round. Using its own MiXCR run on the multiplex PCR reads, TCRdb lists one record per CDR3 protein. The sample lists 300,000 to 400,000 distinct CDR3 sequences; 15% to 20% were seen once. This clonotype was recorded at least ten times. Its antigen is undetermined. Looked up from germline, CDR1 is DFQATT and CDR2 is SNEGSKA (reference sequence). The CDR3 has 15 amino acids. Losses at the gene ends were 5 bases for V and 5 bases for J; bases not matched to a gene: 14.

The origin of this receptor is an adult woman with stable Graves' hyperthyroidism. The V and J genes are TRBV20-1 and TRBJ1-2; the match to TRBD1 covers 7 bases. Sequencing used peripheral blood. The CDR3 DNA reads TGCAGTGCTTTTGAGCCGGGACAGACCTTTTATGGCTACACCTTC. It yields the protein CSAFEPGQTFYGYTF.